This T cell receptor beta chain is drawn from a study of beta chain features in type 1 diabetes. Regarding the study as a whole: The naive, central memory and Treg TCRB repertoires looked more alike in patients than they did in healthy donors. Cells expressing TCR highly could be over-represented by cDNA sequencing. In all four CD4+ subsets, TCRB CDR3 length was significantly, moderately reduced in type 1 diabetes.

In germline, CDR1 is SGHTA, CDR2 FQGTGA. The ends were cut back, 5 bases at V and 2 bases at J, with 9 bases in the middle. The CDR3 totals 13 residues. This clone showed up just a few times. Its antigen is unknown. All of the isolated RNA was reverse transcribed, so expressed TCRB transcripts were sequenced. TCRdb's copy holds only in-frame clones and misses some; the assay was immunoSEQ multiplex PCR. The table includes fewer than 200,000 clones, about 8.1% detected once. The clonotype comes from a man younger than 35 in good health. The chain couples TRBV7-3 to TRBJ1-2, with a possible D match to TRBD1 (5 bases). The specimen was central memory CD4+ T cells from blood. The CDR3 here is CASSPAGNYGYTF. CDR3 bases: TGTGCCAGCAGCCCGGCAGGGAACTATGGCTACACCTTC.